A single sample is the source of the 30 T cell receptor beta chains below, sequenced in a study of T cells in Graves' hyperthyroidism and ophthalmopathy. TCR beta CDR3 regions were amplified from RNA transcripts. Initially, a first-round RT-PCR of the TCR CDR3 employed the HTBI primer set. TCRdb analysed the multiplex PCR reads with MiXCR anew, one entry per CDR3 protein. The profile shows 500,000 or so distinct CDR3 sequences, 15% to 20% of them singletons. Sequenced material: blood. These receptors were collected from a woman aged 30 to 39 with Graves' ophthalmopathy.

Turning to this clonotype: It may be a read error: a sequence one base away is much more abundant. This CDR3 is CASRARDGLNEKLFF. The CDR3 DNA reads TGTGCCAGCAGGGCCCGGGACGGATTGAATGAAAAACTGTTTTTT. This chain joins TRBV28 and TRBJ1-4, with D possibly being TRBD1 (5 bases). The CDR3 has 15 amino acids. V lost 6 bases and J 5 bases, leaving 16 bases between the germline ends. Germline V gene data show CDR1 as MDHEN and CDR2 as SYDVKM.

This clonotype has at least ten counts. This chain links TRBV20-1 with TRBJ2-7, with 11 bases aligning to TRBD1. CDR1 is DFQATT, CDR2 SNEGSKA, per germline (reference sequence). The CDR3 spans 13 residues. V shed 6 bases and J 6 bases; nucleotides not matched to a gene: 7. In DNA form, the CDR3 reads TGCAGTGCGGGGGGACAGGGGGTTTTCGAGCAGTACTTC. Translation: CSAGGQGVFEQYF.

The rearrangement joins TRBV28 to TRBJ2-7; D may be TRBD1 (6 bases). The CDR3 has 16 residues. The germline CDR1 and CDR2 sequences are MDHEN and SYDVKM. V was shortened by 0 bases and J by 9 bases, with 21 bases between the two germline ends. This CDR3 is CASSLWPRGIVKGQYF. CDR3 DNA sequence: TGTGCCAGCAGTTTATGGCCCAGGGGAATCGTTAAGGGGCAGTACTTC.

Details on this clonotype: This may arise from a read error, as a much more abundant clone is one base away. V usage is TRBV28 and J usage is TRBJ2-7; 8 bases match TRBD1. Germline-derived CDR1 and CDR2 are MDHEN and SYDVKM. CDR3 length equals 16 residues. The CDR3 DNA reads TGTGCCAACAGTCCGCCGACAGGGGTTATGCCCTACGAGCAGTACTTC. Translated: CANSPPTGVMPYEQYF.

The V and J genes are TRBV4-2 and TRBJ2-1; 11 bases are shared with TRBD2. From germline, CDR1 is LGHNA and CDR2 YNFKEQ. There are 16 residues in the CDR3. The ends lost 2 bases at V and 5 bases at J; junction bases unmatched: 5. The CDR3: CASSQLGLAGHNEQFF. DNA for the CDR3: TGTGCCAGCAGCCAATTAGGACTAGCGGGTCACAATGAGCAGTTCTTC.

The V gene is TRBV7-3, the J gene TRBJ1-1; the match to TRBD1 covers 9 bases. The CDR3 is made up of 15 amino acids. CDR1 is SGHTA and CDR2 is FQGTGA in the germline V gene. V shed 5 bases and J 4 bases; nucleotides not matched to a gene: 8. CDR3 loop: CASSRQGGLPTEAFF. CDR3 nucleotides: TGTGCCAGCAGCAGACAGGGGGGTCTCCCCACTGAAGCTTTCTTT.

This clonotype was detected ten times or more. The rearrangement joins TRBV6-1 to TRBJ2-5; D is unresolved. The CDR3 totals 13 residues. V was clipped by 7 bases and J by 7 bases, with 16 bases between them. CDR1 is MNHNS, CDR2 SASEGT, per germline. CDR3 in amino acids: CASNRAAVGTQYF. CDR3 nucleotides: TGTGCCAGCAATCGGGCCGCGGTAGGGACCCAGTACTTC.

This chain joins TRBV20-1 and TRBJ2-2; tentatively, D is TRBD1 (5 bases). This CDR3 has 14 amino acids. CDR1 and CDR2 (germline): DFQATT, SNEGSKA (reference sequence). V was pared by 0 bases and J by 3 bases, with 8 bases between. The CDR3 here is CSAREGPDTGELFF. The CDR3 DNA reads TGCAGTGCTAGAGAGGGGCCCGACACCGGGGAGCTGTTTTTT.

J is TRBJ2-7 and V is TRBV6-7; D is perhaps TRBD1 (6 bases). TRBV6-7 is an open reading frame whose function is uncertain. The CDR3 length is 14 residues. V lost 9 bases and J 3 bases, leaving 18 bases between the germline ends. The CDR3 DNA follows: TGTGCCAGGCTCGACAGGATGAGAATCTACGAGCAGTACTTC. Residues: CARLDRMRIYEQYF.

Many counts were recorded for this clonotype. The chain employs TRBV20-1 and TRBJ1-2; D is unclear. Germline values: CDR1 DFQATT, CDR2 SNEGSKA (reference sequence). The CDR3 sequence is 13 residues long. The V end was cut by 3 bases, the J end by 7 bases, with 15 bases between. As DNA, the CDR3 is TGCAGTGCTAGTGTCGGTGTTCGGGGTGGCTACACCTTC. Amino acids: CSASVGVRGGYTF.

The rearrangement joins TRBV2 to TRBJ2-1; D may be TRBD1 (6 bases). In germline, CDR1 is SNHLY, CDR2 FYNNEI. This CDR3 contains 14 residues. Trimming cost V 8 bases and J 4 bases, with 15 bases left between them. CDR3 DNA sequence: TGTGCCAGCCTTACACCCAGGGGTTACAATGAGCAGTTCTTC. Residues: CASLTPRGYNEQFF. Full variable domain (outside the CDR3, taken from reference TRBV2 and TRBJ2-1): EPEVTQTPSHQVTQMGQEVILRCVPISNHLYFYWYRQILGQKVEFLVSFYNNEISEKSEIFDDQFSVERPDGSNFTLKIRSTKLEDSAMYFCASLTPRGYNEQFFGPGTRLTVL.

The V call is TRBV6-1, the J call TRBJ2-1, with D hard to call. The germline gives CDR1 MNHNS, CDR2 SASEGT. Trimming cost V 7 bases and J 2 bases, with 15 bases left between them. The CDR3 loop spans 15 amino acids. CDR3 region: CASMVFWETYNEQFF. The CDR3 nucleotides are TGTGCCAGCATGGTTTTTTGGGAAACCTACAATGAGCAGTTCTTC.

This clonotype has ten or more counts. The J gene is TRBJ2-1, the V gene TRBV12-3 or TRBV12-4, with D unresolved. The CDR3 runs to 12 residues. Deletions cut 6 bases from V and 7 bases from J, with 10 bases between. CDR3 in amino acids: CASSQTLNEQFF. CDR3 coding DNA: TGTGCCAGCAGCCAGACTCTGAATGAGCAGTTCTTC.

This sequence joins TRBV7-9 and TRBJ2-7; possibly TRBD1 for D (6 bases). V was shortened by 5 bases and J by 1 base, with 12 bases between the two germline ends. Germline V gene data show CDR1 as SEHNR and CDR2 as FQNEAQ (reference sequence). This CDR3 is built from 14 residues. CDR3 in amino acids: CASSDRTGSYEQYF. The CDR3 DNA reads as TGTGCCAGCAGCGACAGAACAGGGTCCTACGAGCAGTACTTC.

This clonotype was detected ten times or more. The chain joins TRBV30 to TRBJ1-5; maybe TRBD1 (6 bases). Trimming took off 2 bases at V and 1 base at J, with 18 bases between the two ends. CDR1 is GTSNPN and CDR2 is SVGIG in the germline V gene (reference sequence). This CDR3 spans 17 amino acids. CDR3 amino acids: CAWSTTRTERSNQPQHF. The CDR3 DNA is TGTGCCTGGAGTACTACAAGGACAGAACGGAGCAATCAGCCCCAGCATTTT.

A few counts support this clonotype. The chain combines TRBV19 with TRBJ1-2; perhaps TRBD1 as D (6 bases). Germline V lookup: CDR1 LNHDA, CDR2 SQIVND (reference sequence). V lost 4 bases to trimming and J lost 3 bases, with 15 bases between them. This CDR3 is 15 amino acids long. The CDR3, as DNA: TGTGCCAGTAGTACAAGGAGACAGGTCCACTATGGCTACACCTTC. This translates into CASSTRRQVHYGYTF. The whole variable domain, remainder taken from reference TRBV19 and TRBJ1-2, is DGGITQSPKYLFRKEGQNVTLSCEQNLNHDAMYWYRQDPGQGLRLIYYSQIVNDFQKGDIAEGYSVSREKKESFPLTVTSAQKNPTAFYLCASSTRRQVHYGYTFGSGTRLTVV.

V usage is TRBV29-1 and J usage is TRBJ2-6, with 7 bases matching TRBD1. The CDR3 spans 15 residues. Looked up from germline, CDR1 is SQVTM and CDR2 is ANQGSEA. Trimming at V came to 4 bases and at J to 0 bases, leaving 3 bases not matched to a gene. The CDR3 is CSVGTGVSGANVLTF. DNA of the CDR3: TGCAGCGTTGGGACAGGAGTCTCTGGGGCCAACGTCCTGACTTTC. The full variable domain, in which reference TRBV29-1 and TRBJ2-6 provide the parts outside the CDR3, is SAVISQKPSRDICQRGTSLTIQCQVDSQVTMMFWYRQQPGQSLTLIATANQGSEATYESGFVIDKFPISRPNLTFSTLTVSNMSPEDSSIYLCSVGTGVSGANVLTFGAGSRLTVL.

Details on this clonotype: This may arise from a read error, as a much more abundant clone is one base away. The chain has TRBV20-1 and TRBJ2-7, with D uncertain. Trimming removed 3 bases at V and 6 bases at J, with 15 bases between. CDR1 is DFQATT and CDR2 is SNEGSKA in the germline V gene (reference sequence). The CDR3 consists of 13 residues. The DNA of the CDR3 is TGCAGTGCTAGCCGGGTTTTAACCCCCGAGCAGTACTTC. Protein sequence: CSASRVLTPEQYF.

This clonotype was observed at least ten times. The chain couples TRBV27 to TRBJ2-7; 11 nucleotides line up with TRBD2. The germline V gene encodes CDR1 MNHEY and CDR2 SMNVEV (reference sequence). The CDR3 extends over 14 amino acids. V gave up 2 bases and J gave up 5 bases; unmatched junction bases: 2. The CDR3 reads CASSLMGLADEQYF. CDR3 nucleotide sequence: TGTGCCAGCAGTTTAATGGGACTAGCGGACGAGCAGTACTTC.

CDR3 nucleotide sequence: TGTGCCAGCACCCTACTTCAGGGGAGTGGCTACACCTTC. Its protein is CASTLLQGSGYTF. V and J are TRBV12-3 or TRBV12-4 and TRBJ1-2; maybe TRBD1 (6 bases). Trimming removed 7 bases from V and 7 bases from J, with 16 bases in between. This CDR3 region has 13 residues.

The chain combines TRBV20-1 with TRBJ2-1; 8 nucleotides align to TRBD1. Germline V gene lookup returns CDR1 DFQATT and CDR2 SNEGSKA (reference sequence). This CDR3 contains 17 residues. With 3 bases clipped from V and 9 bases from J, the junction kept 19 bases outside the gene matches. CDR3 sequence (DNA): TGCAGTGCTAGTCGGCTGACAGGGGAACGTATCTTGGGTGAGCAGTTCTTC. This gives the protein CSASRLTGERILGEQFF.

The genes are TRBV20-1 and TRBJ2-7; 8 bases line up with TRBD2. The CDR3 has 14 amino acids. Trimming at V came to 4 bases and at J to 1 base, leaving 6 bases not matched to a gene. Looked up from germline, CDR1 is DFQATT and CDR2 is SNEGSKA (reference sequence). CDR3 sequence (DNA): TGCAGTGCTATGGCGGGAGGTTTTTCCTACGAGCAGTACTTC. It specifies CSAMAGGFSYEQYF.

The chain has TRBV20-1 and TRBJ2-1, with 8 nucleotides matching TRBD2. V lost 3 bases, J lost 8 bases, and 3 bases stayed unmatched. This CDR3 spans 12 amino acids. CDR1 and CDR2 (germline): DFQATT, SNEGSKA (reference sequence). The CDR3 DNA reads as TGCAGTGCTAGGGACGGGGGGGATGAGCAGTTCTTC. Residues: CSARDGGDEQFF.

The table lists this clonotype with a count of one. A much bigger clone sits one base away, suggesting this may be a read error. J is TRBJ2-1 and V is TRBV27; D might be TRBD2 (6 bases). In germline, CDR1 is MNHEY, CDR2 SMNVEV (reference sequence). Trimming left V 5 bases short and J 6 bases short, with 20 bases between. The CDR3 is 16 residues long. CDR3 DNA sequence: TGTGCCAGCAGTCCTTCCTTTGGGGGGTTTTGCAATGAGCAGTTCTTC. It specifies CASSPSFGGFCNEQFF.

The rearrangement links TRBV3-1 to TRBJ2-1; tentatively, D is TRBD2 (7 bases). Trimming shortened V by 2 bases and J by 2 bases, and 10 bases separated the two germline ends. The germline V gene encodes CDR1 LGHDT and CDR2 YNNKEL (reference sequence). CDR3 length: 15 amino acids. The CDR3 loop reads CASSQRGGAYNEQFF. For the CDR3, the DNA is TGTGCCAGCAGCCAAAGGGGGGGCGCCTACAATGAGCAGTTCTTC.

The chain carries TRBV28 and TRBJ2-6, with D uncertain. This CDR3 comprises 15 residues. CDR1 is MDHEN and CDR2 is SYDVKM in the germline V gene. V lost 2 bases to trimming and J lost 2 bases, with 7 bases between them. The DNA for the CDR3 is TGTGCCAGCAGTTTAGCTGGGCCTGGGGCCAACGTCCTGACTTTC. This translates into CASSLAGPGANVLTF.

This clonotype occurred a few times. This chain joins TRBV28 and TRBJ2-2; D remains unclear. The CDR3 contains 15 residues. CDR1 and CDR2 (germline): MDHEN, SYDVKM. Trimming left V 1 base short and J 4 bases short, with 10 bases between. Written as DNA, the CDR3 is TGTGCCAGCAGTTTATCCACGGGCGGCACCGGGGAGCTGTTTTTT. Translation gives CASSLSTGGTGELFF.

In its sample, this clonotype was seen many times. This sequence joins TRBV6-1 and TRBJ1-2, with 9 bases aligning to TRBD1. Per the germline V gene, CDR1 is MNHNS and CDR2 is SASEGT. Germline trimming cut 7 bases from V and 4 bases from J; bases unmatched to any gene: 13. The CDR3 has 16 residues. CDR3 DNA: TGTGCCAGCACCGAGACCGGGACAGGGCCTACCTATGGCTACACCTTC. It translates to CASTETGTGPTYGYTF.

This clonotype was picked up a small number of times. The rearrangement uses TRBV28 and TRBJ2-1, with D uncertain. Germline CDR1 MDHEN, CDR2 SYDVKM. V lost 3 bases, J lost 6 bases, and 9 bases lay in between. This CDR3 is built from 13 residues. The CDR3 nucleotides read TGTGCCAGCAGTTTTACAGCGCCCAATGAGCAGTTCTTC. Protein sequence: CASSFTAPNEQFF.

This clonotype was counted at least ten times. This chain connects TRBV7-6 to TRBJ2-1; perhaps TRBD2 as D (6 bases). V dropped 5 bases and J dropped 0 bases, with 14 bases sitting between them. The CDR3 loop spans 16 amino acids. Germline lookup yields CDR1 SGHVS and CDR2 FNYEAQ. The CDR3 nucleotides read TGTGCCAGCAGCGGTCCGGGACTCCGCTCCTACAATGAGCAGTTCTTC. Its protein is CASSGPGLRSYNEQFF.